The entry below gives a single T cell receptor beta chain sequence along with its context. V lost 2 bases and J 9 bases, leaving 16 bases between the germline ends. Germline V lookup: CDR1 DFQATT, CDR2 SNEGSKA (reference sequence). The CDR3 totals 13 residues. Together with a sample-barcoded 5' primer, a J-beta primer mix was included in a second PCR lasting roughly 6 to 12 cycles. Every molecule of cDNA carried a tag from a template-switch adaptor with 12 random nucleotides. The study obtained at least 2.5 million CDR3-containing paired-end reads from every sample. MiXCR was run by TCRdb on the 5' RACE reads, yielding one entry per CDR3 protein. The table lists approximately 800,000 distinct CDR3 sequences, 35% to 40% of them singletons. This sample is part of a study of blood T cells in healthy people across ages. The wider study: About one barcoded TCR beta cDNA was captured per two T cells.

Material for sequencing was blood. This TCR derives from a young man in good health. The rearrangement uses TRBV20-1 and TRBJ2-5; D tentatively fits TRBD1 or TRBD2 (5 bases each). CDR3 sequence: CSARSSQGAAQYF. The CDR3, as DNA: TGCAGTGCTAGATCTTCGCAGGGAGCTGCCCAGTACTTC.